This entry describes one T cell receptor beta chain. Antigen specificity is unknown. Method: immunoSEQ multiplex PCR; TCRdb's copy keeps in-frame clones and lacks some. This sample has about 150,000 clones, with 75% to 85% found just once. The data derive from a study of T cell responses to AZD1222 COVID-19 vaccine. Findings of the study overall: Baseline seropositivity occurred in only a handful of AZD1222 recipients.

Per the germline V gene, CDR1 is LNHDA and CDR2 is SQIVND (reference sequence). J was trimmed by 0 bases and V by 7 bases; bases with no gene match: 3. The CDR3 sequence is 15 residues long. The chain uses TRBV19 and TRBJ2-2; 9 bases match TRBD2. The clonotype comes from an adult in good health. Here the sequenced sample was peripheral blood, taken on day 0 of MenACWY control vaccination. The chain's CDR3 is CASNLAGTNTGELFF. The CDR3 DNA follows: TGTGCCAGTAATCTAGCGGGGACGAACACCGGGGAGCTGTTTTTT.